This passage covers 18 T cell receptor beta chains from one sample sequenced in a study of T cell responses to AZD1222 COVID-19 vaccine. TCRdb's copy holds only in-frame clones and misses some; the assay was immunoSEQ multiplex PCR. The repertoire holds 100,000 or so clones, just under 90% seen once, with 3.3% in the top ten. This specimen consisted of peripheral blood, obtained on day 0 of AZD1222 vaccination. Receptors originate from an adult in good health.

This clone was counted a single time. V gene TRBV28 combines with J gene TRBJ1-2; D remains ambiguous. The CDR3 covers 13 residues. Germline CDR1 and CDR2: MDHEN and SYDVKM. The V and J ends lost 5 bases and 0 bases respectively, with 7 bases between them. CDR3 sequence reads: CASSRQSNYGYTF. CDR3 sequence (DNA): TGTGCCAGCAGTCGACAATCTAACTATGGCTACACCTTC.

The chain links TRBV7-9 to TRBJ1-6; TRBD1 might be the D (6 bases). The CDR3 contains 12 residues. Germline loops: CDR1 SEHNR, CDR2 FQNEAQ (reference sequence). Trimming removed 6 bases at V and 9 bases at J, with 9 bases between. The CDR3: CASSLDSSPLHF. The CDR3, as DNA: TGTGCCAGCAGTTTGGACAGTTCACCCCTCCACTTT.

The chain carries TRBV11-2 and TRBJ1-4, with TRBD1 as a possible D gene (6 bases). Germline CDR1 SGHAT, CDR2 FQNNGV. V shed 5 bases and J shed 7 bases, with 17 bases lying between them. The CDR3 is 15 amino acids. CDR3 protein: CASSREGGYTEKLFF. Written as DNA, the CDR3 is TGTGCCAGCAGCCGAGAGGGGGGCTATACTGAAAAACTGTTTTTT.

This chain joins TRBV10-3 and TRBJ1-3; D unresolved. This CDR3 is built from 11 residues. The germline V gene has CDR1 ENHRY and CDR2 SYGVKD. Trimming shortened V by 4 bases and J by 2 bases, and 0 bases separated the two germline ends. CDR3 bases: TGTGCCATCAGTGCTGGAAACACCATATATTTT. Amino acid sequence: CAISAGNTIYF.

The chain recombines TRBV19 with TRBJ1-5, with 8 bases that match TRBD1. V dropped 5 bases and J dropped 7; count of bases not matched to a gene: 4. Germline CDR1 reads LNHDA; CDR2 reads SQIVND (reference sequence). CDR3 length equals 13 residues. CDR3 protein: CASSPDRAQPQHF. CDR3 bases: TGTGCCAGTAGTCCGGACAGGGCCCAGCCCCAGCATTTT.

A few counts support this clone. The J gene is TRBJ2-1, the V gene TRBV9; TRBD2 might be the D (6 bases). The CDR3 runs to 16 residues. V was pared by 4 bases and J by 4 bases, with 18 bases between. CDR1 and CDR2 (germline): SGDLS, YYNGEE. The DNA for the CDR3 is TGTGCCAGCAGCCCTGATAGCGGTCGACGGTACAATGAGCAGTTCTTC. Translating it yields CASSPDSGRRYNEQFF.

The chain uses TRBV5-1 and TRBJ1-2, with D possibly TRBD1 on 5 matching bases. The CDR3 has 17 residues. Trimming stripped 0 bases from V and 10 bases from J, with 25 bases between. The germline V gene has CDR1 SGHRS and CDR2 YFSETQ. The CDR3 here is CASSLGAGPAPLNDYTF. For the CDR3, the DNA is TGCGCCAGCAGCTTGGGGGCAGGGCCCGCTCCCCTAAATGACTACACCTTC. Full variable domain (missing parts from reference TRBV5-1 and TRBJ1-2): KAGVTQTPRYLIKTRGQQVTLSCSPISGHRSVSWYQQTPGQGLQFLFEYFSETQRNKGNFPGRFSGRQFSNSRSEMNVSTLELGDSALYLCASSLGAGPAPLNDYTFGSGTRLTVV.

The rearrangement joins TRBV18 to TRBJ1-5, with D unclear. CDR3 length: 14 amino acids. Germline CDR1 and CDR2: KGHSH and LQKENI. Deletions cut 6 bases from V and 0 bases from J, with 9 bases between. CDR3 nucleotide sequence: TGTGCCAGCTCCGGGATATCTAGCAATCAGCCCCAGCATTTT. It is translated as CASSGISSNQPQHF.

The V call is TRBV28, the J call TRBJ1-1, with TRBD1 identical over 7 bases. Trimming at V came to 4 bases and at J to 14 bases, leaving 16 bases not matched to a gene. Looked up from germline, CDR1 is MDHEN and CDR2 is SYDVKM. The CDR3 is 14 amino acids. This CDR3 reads CASSSGQGGRFTFF. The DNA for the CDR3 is TGTGCCAGCAGTTCTGGGCAGGGGGGACGTTTTACCTTCTTT.

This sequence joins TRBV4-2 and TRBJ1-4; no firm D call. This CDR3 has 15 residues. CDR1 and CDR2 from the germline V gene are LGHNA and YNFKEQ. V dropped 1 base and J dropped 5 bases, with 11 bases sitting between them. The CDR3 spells CASSQGGGLNEKLFF. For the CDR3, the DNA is TGTGCCAGCAGCCAAGGCGGAGGGTTAAATGAAAAACTGTTTTTT.

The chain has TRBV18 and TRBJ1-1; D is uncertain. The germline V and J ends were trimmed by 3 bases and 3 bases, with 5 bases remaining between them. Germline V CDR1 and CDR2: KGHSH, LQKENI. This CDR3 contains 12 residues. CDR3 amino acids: CASSPRDTEAFF. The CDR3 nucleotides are TGTGCCAGCTCACCCCGGGACACTGAAGCTTTCTTT.

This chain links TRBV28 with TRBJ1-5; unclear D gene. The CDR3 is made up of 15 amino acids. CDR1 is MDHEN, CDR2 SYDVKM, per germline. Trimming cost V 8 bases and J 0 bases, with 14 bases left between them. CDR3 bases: TGTGCCAGCGGGGAGGGCCCCTATAGCAATCAGCCCCAGCATTTT. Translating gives CASGEGPYSNQPQHF.

CDR3 residues: CASSRRGTQVPSSYEQYF. CDR3 DNA sequence: TGTGCCAGCAGCCGGAGGGGGACACAAGTTCCAAGCTCCTACGAGCAGTACTTC. The chain employs TRBV11-2 and TRBJ2-7; D may correspond to TRBD1 or TRBD2 (6 bases each). The CDR3 is 18 residues long. The V end lost 5 bases, the J end lost 0 bases, and 23 bases lay between the germline ends. Germline V gives CDR1 SGHAT, CDR2 FQNNGV.

The CDR3 sequence: CASSPLLGRHEKLFF. Here the CDR3 DNA reads TGTGCCAGCTCACCACTTTTGGGACGCCATGAAAAACTGTTTTTT. V usage is TRBV18 and J usage is TRBJ1-4, with TRBD1 as a possible D gene (5 bases). Germline V lookup: CDR1 KGHSH, CDR2 LQKENI. This CDR3 spans 15 amino acids. V gave up 1 base and J gave up 6 bases, with 12 bases separating them.

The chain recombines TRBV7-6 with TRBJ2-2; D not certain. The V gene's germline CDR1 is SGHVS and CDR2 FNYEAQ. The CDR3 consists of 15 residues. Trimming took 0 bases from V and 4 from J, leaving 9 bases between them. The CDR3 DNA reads TGTGCCAGCAGCTTAGCGGGAACAGCCACCGGGGAGCTGTTTTTT. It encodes CASSLAGTATGELFF.

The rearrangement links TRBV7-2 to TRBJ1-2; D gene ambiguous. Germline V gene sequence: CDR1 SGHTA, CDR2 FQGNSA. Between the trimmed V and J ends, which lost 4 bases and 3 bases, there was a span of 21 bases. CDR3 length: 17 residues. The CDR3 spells CASSSSVFRLSHYGYTF. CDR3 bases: TGTGCCAGCAGCTCCTCGGTGTTCCGACTATCCCACTATGGCTACACCTTC. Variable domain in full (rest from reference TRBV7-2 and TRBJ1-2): GAGVSQSPSNKVTEKGKDVELRCDPISGHTALYWYRQSLGQGLEFLIYFQGNSAPDKSGLPSDRFSAERTGGSVSTLTIQRTQQEDSAVYLCASSSSVFRLSHYGYTFGSGTRLTVV.

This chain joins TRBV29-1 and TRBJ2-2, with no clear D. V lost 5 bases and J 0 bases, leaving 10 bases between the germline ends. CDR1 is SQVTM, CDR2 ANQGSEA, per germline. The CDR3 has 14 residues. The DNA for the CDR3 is TGCAGCGTTCTCCCTAGGCCGAACACCGGGGAGCTGTTTTTT. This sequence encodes CSVLPRPNTGELFF.

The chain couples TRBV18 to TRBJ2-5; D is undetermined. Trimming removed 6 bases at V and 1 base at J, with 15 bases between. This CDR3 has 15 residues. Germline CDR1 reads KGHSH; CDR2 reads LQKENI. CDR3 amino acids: CASSPGPQRQETQYF. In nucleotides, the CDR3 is TGTGCCAGCTCGCCTGGCCCTCAGCGCCAAGAGACCCAGTACTTC.